In its sample, the clone carrying this T cell receptor (beta chain) was seen once. Its target is not known. This record belongs to a study of OX40 agonist ivuxolimab in advanced cancers. General study points: At doses 0.1 to 3.0 mg/kg, CD4+ and CD8+ clones expanded. CD8+ T cells averaged more expanded clones than CD4+.

The V end was cut by 4 bases, the J end by 0 bases, with 9 bases between. Germline V gene lookup returns CDR1 SEHNR and CDR2 FQNEAQ (reference sequence). This CDR3 is 14 amino acids long. Here immunoSEQ multiplex PCR was the method, and the copy in TCRdb shows in-frame clones only, minus some. This sample has over 70,000 clones, with about 88% found just once. This TCR came from an adult with an advanced solid tumor such as melanoma, head and neck, liver or kidney cancer. The chain uses TRBV7-9 and TRBJ1-1; D gene ambiguous. The specimen comprised CD4+ or CD8+ T cells sorted from blood, sampled in a trial of the OX40 agonist ivuxolimab. CDR3 amino acids: CASSSKSVNTEAFF. As DNA, the CDR3 is TGTGCCAGCAGCTCTAAGTCCGTGAACACTGAAGCTTTCTTT.